This TCR beta chain was sequenced for a study of blood T cell repertoires in COVID-19. Profiling relied on immunoSEQ multiplex PCR, and the TCRdb table lists in-frame clones only, not all of them. Counted here are about 210,000 clones, 88% occurring once; the ten biggest clones make up over 1.5%. The CDR3 has 14 amino acids. V was trimmed by 3 bases and J by 0 bases, leaving 12 bases between them. CDR1 and CDR2 (germline): DFQATT, SNEGSKA (reference sequence). In its sample, this clone ranks as medium-sized. The chain employs TRBV20-1 and TRBJ2-7; TRBD2 might be the D (5 bases). The sample consisted of peripheral blood. This clonotype was obtained from a man between 70 and 80 years old with acute or convalescent COVID-19. The CDR3 DNA reads TGCAGTGCTAGTCGGCGGGCTAGCTCCTACGAGCAGTACTTC. Its protein is CSASRRASSYEQYF.